This TCR beta chain was found in a study of T cell changes during pregnancy in multiple sclerosis. Using immunoSEQ multiplex PCR, the repertoire was profiled, and TCRdb retains in-frame clones only, with some absent. This table holds more than 95,000 clones, around nine tenths found once. The length of the CDR3 is 17 residues. Per the germline V gene, CDR1 is LNHDA and CDR2 is SQIVND (reference sequence). With V trimmed by 3 bases and J by 5 bases, 12 bases remained unmatched. The sequence was collected from a female donor with multiple sclerosis, enrolled in a pregnancy study. The rearrangement links TRBV19 to TRBJ1-2, with 10 bases fitting TRBD1. The sequenced sample was peripheral blood, obtained after pregnancy. The chain's CDR3 is CASSISRTGGISYGYTF. In DNA form, the CDR3 reads TGTGCCAGTAGTATCTCCCGGACAGGGGGTATCTCATATGGCTACACCTTC.